This is a list of T cell receptor beta chains from one sample in a study of blood T cell repertoires in COVID-19. Sequencing was performed with immunoSEQ multiplex PCR; in TCRdb, only in-frame clones are kept and a portion is missing. The data hold around 300,000 clones, with roughly 80% observed a single time. Sequenced material: peripheral blood. These receptors were taken from a woman in her 50s who had recovered from COVID-19. The CDR3 runs from the conserved cysteine through the conserved F or W. Fields, in order: D gene, clone size, V gene, J gene, CDR3 DNA, CDR3 protein. The D gene is left open where the match is weak. Clone size, where shown, is once, few, many, or a class for clones that have expanded.

D: TRBD1
size: NA
V: TRBV18
J: TRBJ1-1
DNA: TGTGCCAGCTCACAACTCCTCGGAGGGGGCGAGGGCACTGAAGCTTTCTTT
CDR3: CASSQLLGGGEGTEAFF

D: TRBD1
size: NA
V: TRBV4-3
J: TRBJ1-2
DNA: TGCGCCAGCAGCCAAGGTTCGGCAGGGGGGAACTATGGCTACACCTTC
CDR3: CASSQGSAGGNYGYTF

D: TRBD1
size: NA
V: TRBV2
J: TRBJ1-1
DNA: TGTGCCAGCAGTAGACAGGGGGCAAGAACTGAAGCTTTCTTT
CDR3: CASSRQGARTEAFF

D: NA
size: NA
V: TRBV29-1
J: TRBJ1-1
DNA: TGCAGCGTTGATTGGCAGGGTGAAGCTTTCTTT
CDR3: CSVDWQGEAFF

D: TRBD2
size: NA
V: TRBV7-2
J: TRBJ2-7
DNA: TGTGCCAGCCGATCACTAGCGGGAGGTTACGAGCAGTACTTC
CDR3: CASRSLAGGYEQYF

D: TRBD1
size: NA
V: TRBV14
J: TRBJ1-3
DNA: TGTGCCAGCAGCCACGACAGGGCCTCTGGAAACACCATATATTTT
CDR3: CASSHDRASGNTIYF

D: TRBD2
size: NA
V: TRBV2
J: TRBJ2-3
DNA: TGTGCCAGCAGGGCGCAAAGCGGGGCAGATACGCAGTATTTT
CDR3: CASRAQSGADTQYF

D: TRBD1
size: once
V: TRBV7-9
J: TRBJ2-1
DNA: TGTGCCAGCGGCGGAGGACAGGGGGTATACAATGAGCAGTTCTTC
CDR3: CASGGGQGVYNEQFF

D: TRBD1
size: once
V: TRBV7-3
J: TRBJ1-1
DNA: TGTGCCAGCAGCCGACAGGGTAACACTGAAGCTTTCTTT
CDR3: CASSRQGNTEAFF

D: NA
size: NA
V: TRBV28
J: TRBJ1-1
DNA: TGTGCCAGCAGGTCACCGACAGGCACTGAAGCTTTCTTT
CDR3: CASRSPTGTEAFF

D: TRBD1
size: NA
V: TRBV6-6
J: TRBJ1-6
DNA: TGTGCCAGCAGCCCGGGACAGGGGACAAATTCACCCCTCCACTTT
CDR3: CASSPGQGTNSPLHF

D: NA
size: NA
V: TRBV9
J: TRBJ2-3
DNA: TGTGCCAGCACCCTGACTGATTTCACAGATACGCAGTATTTT
CDR3: CASTLTDFTDTQYF

D: NA
size: NA
V: TRBV7-2
J: TRBJ2-3
DNA: TGTGCCAGCAGCTTAGGGCCGGACTCTACAGATACGCAGTATTTT
CDR3: CASSLGPDSTDTQYF

D: TRBD1
size: once
V: TRBV19
J: TRBJ1-6
DNA: TGTGCCAGTAGTTACGGGACAGGGTGGCGTAATTCACCCCTCCACTTT
CDR3: CASSYGTGWRNSPLHF

D: NA
size: once
V: TRBV3-1/TRBV3-2
J: TRBJ2-1
DNA: TGTGCCAGCAGCCATCACAGGGTGGTGGATGAGCAGTTCTTC
CDR3: CASSHHRVVDEQFF

D: TRBD2
size: NA
V: TRBV6-5
J: TRBJ2-7
DNA: TGTGCCAGCAGTTACTCGAGTAGCGGGAGCTACGAGCAGTACTTC
CDR3: CASSYSSSGSYEQYF

D: TRBD1
size: NA
V: TRBV7-2
J: TRBJ2-7
DNA: TGTGCCAGCAGCGGGACAGGAGGGACCTACGAGCAGTACTTC
CDR3: CASSGTGGTYEQYF

D: TRBD1
size: NA
V: TRBV28
J: TRBJ2-7
DNA: TGTGCCAGCAGTTTGCGGACAGGGGTCTACGAGCAGTACTTC
CDR3: CASSLRTGVYEQYF

D: TRBD2
size: NA
V: TRBV19
J: TRBJ2-3
DNA: TGTGCCAGTAGTCCTTGGACTAGCGGGAGCACAGATACGCAGTATTTT
CDR3: CASSPWTSGSTDTQYF

D: TRBD2
size: NA
V: TRBV5-4
J: TRBJ2-5
DNA: TGTGCCAGCAGCCCTAGCGGGAGCGGGGGAGGTCAAGAGACCCAGTACTTC
CDR3: CASSPSGSGGGQETQYF

D: TRBD1
size: NA
V: TRBV7-2
J: TRBJ2-7
DNA: TGTGCCAGCAGCTTACGGACAGGGGATCTAAGCTCCTACGAGCAGTACTTC
CDR3: CASSLRTGDLSSYEQYF

D: NA
size: NA
V: TRBV5-1
J: TRBJ2-1
DNA: TGCGCCAGCAGCTTGGGGTATGGGGGCGATGAGCAGTTCTTC
CDR3: CASSLGYGGDEQFF

D: NA
size: NA
V: TRBV6-4
J: TRBJ2-7
DNA: TGTGCCAGCAGTGACCCTCCGGGAGAATACTCCTACGAGCAGTACTTC
CDR3: CASSDPPGEYSYEQYF

D: TRBD2
size: NA
V: TRBV7-9
J: TRBJ2-1
DNA: TGTGCCAGCAGCCCCGGGACTAGCGGGAGGGCCCTCTACAATGAGCAGTTCTTC
CDR3: CASSPGTSGRALYNEQFF

D: TRBD1
size: NA
V: TRBV5-1
J: TRBJ1-2
DNA: TGCGCCAGCGGAGGTGGGACAGAATATGGCTACACCTTC
CDR3: CASGGGTEYGYTF

D: NA
size: few
V: TRBV9
J: TRBJ2-3
DNA: TGTGCCAGCAGCGTGCTCGGGGGGCGCACAGATACGCAGTATTTT
CDR3: CASSVLGGRTDTQYF

D: TRBD1
size: NA
V: TRBV27
J: TRBJ1-1
DNA: TGTGCCAGCAGTTTTGGGGCTAGAGGGGGCCGGAACACTGAAGCTTTCTTT
CDR3: CASSFGARGGRNTEAFF

D: NA
size: NA
V: TRBV4-3
J: TRBJ2-3
DNA: TGCGCCAGCAGCCAACAACAGGAGAGCACAGATACGCAGTATTTT
CDR3: CASSQQQESTDTQYF

D: TRBD1
size: NA
V: TRBV5-1
J: TRBJ1-4
DNA: TGCGCCAGCAGCCCCGGGACAGTGGGAAATGAAAAACTGTTTTTT
CDR3: CASSPGTVGNEKLFF

D: NA
size: NA
V: TRBV2
J: TRBJ1-6
DNA: TGTGCCAGCAAAGGGGATCGGAATTCACCCCTCCACTTT
CDR3: CASKGDRNSPLHF

D: NA
size: NA
V: TRBV4-2
J: TRBJ2-5
DNA: TGTGCCAGCAGCCAAGACCTCAGGGAGACCCAGTACTTC
CDR3: CASSQDLRETQYF

D: NA
size: NA
V: TRBV18
J: TRBJ1-2
DNA: TGTGCCAGCTCAGAGGGGGACCTCTATGGCTACACCTTC
CDR3: CASSEGDLYGYTF

D: TRBD2
size: NA
V: TRBV25-1
J: TRBJ2-2
DNA: TGTGCCAGCAGTGACCCGGGGGGGGCTGCCGGGGAGCTGTTTTTT
CDR3: CASSDPGGAAGELFF

D: NA
size: NA
V: TRBV9
J: TRBJ1-2
DNA: TGTGCCAGCAGCCCCGCCGCAGGGGCTAACTATGGCTACACCTTC
CDR3: CASSPAAGANYGYTF

D: TRBD1
size: NA
V: TRBV4-2
J: TRBJ1-2
DNA: TGTGCCAGCAGCCAAGATTTCGGGCAGGGGGCTGGCTACACCTTC
CDR3: CASSQDFGQGAGYTF

D: TRBD1
size: few
V: TRBV6-5
J: TRBJ1-6
DNA: TGTGCCAGCAGCCTAGGACAGGGGAATTCACCCCTCCACTTT
CDR3: CASSLGQGNSPLHF

D: TRBD1
size: NA
V: TRBV27
J: TRBJ2-1
DNA: TGTGCCAGCAGCTACACAGGGGGTAGCGGTACCTCCTACAATGAGCAGTTCTTC
CDR3: CASSYTGGSGTSYNEQFF

D: TRBD2
size: NA
V: TRBV7-2
J: TRBJ2-1
DNA: TGTGCCAGCAGCCCCCCCAGCGGGAGTTATGAGCAGTTCTTC
CDR3: CASSPPSGSYEQFF

D: TRBD1
size: NA
V: TRBV11-2
J: TRBJ1-1
DNA: TGTGCCAGCAGCAGAACAGGGGGCTGGAACACTGAAGCTTTCTTT
CDR3: CASSRTGGWNTEAFF

D: TRBD2
size: once
V: TRBV4-3
J: TRBJ2-3
DNA: TGCGCCAGCAGCCAAGATTATGAGCGGGGGGGCACAGATACGCAGTATTTT
CDR3: CASSQDYERGGTDTQYF

D: NA
size: NA
V: TRBV7-9
J: TRBJ1-1
DNA: TGTGCCAGCGGCGGGGGGCGCACGAACACTGAAGCTTTCTTT
CDR3: CASGGGRTNTEAFF

D: NA
size: NA
V: TRBV9
J: TRBJ1-3
DNA: TGTGCCAGCAGCGTAGTCGGAGGAGGTGGAAACACCATATATTTT
CDR3: CASSVVGGGGNTIYF

D: TRBD1
size: NA
V: TRBV28
J: TRBJ2-1
DNA: TGTGCCAGCAGTTCGGGACAGGGTCCCTACAATGAGCAGTTCTTC
CDR3: CASSSGQGPYNEQFF

D: NA
size: NA
V: TRBV5-4
J: TRBJ1-2
DNA: TGTGCCAGCAGCCCGGACTCTAACTATGGCTACACCTTC
CDR3: CASSPDSNYGYTF

D: NA
size: NA
V: TRBV27
J: TRBJ1-1
DNA: TGTGCCAGCAGTTTATCTCGGGACTGGAACACTGAAGCTTTCTTT
CDR3: CASSLSRDWNTEAFF

D: NA
size: NA
V: TRBV4-3
J: TRBJ2-1
DNA: TGCGCCAGCAGCCAAGATCTCCAGCGGACCAATGAGCAGTTCTTC
CDR3: CASSQDLQRTNEQFF

D: TRBD1
size: NA
V: TRBV29-1
J: TRBJ1-2
DNA: TGCAGCGTCGGGACAGGGGGGGGTAACTATGGCTACACCTTC
CDR3: CSVGTGGGNYGYTF

D: NA
size: NA
V: TRBV6-6
J: TRBJ2-7
DNA: TGTGCCAGCAGTACGACTGACAGGAACGAGCAGTACTTC
CDR3: CASSTTDRNEQYF

D: NA
size: NA
V: TRBV7-3
J: TRBJ2-2
DNA: TGTGCCAGCAGCCCAGACACGGGGGAGCTGTTTTTT
CDR3: CASSPDTGELFF

D: NA
size: NA
V: TRBV7-6
J: TRBJ1-3
DNA: TGTGCCAGCAGCCCTATGACAGTAGGCTCTGGAAACACCATATATTTT
CDR3: CASSPMTVGSGNTIYF

D: TRBD1
size: NA
V: TRBV6-5
J: TRBJ2-5
DNA: TGTGCCAGCAGTTCTGACAGGGGAGAGACCCAGTACTTC
CDR3: CASSSDRGETQYF

D: NA
size: NA
V: TRBV25-1
J: TRBJ2-1
DNA: TGTGCCAGCAGTGTCACCGGGACTGGCAGGCAGTTCTTC
CDR3: CASSVTGTGRQFF

D: TRBD2
size: NA
V: TRBV28
J: TRBJ2-1
DNA: TGTGCCACCCTTGAGCGGGAGGGAAACAATGAGCAGTTCTTC
CDR3: CATLEREGNNEQFF

D: NA
size: NA
V: TRBV6-6
J: TRBJ1-6
DNA: TGTGCCAGCAGCCCCGTTTGGGGAGGTAATTCACCCCTCCACTTT
CDR3: CASSPVWGGNSPLHF

D: NA
size: NA
V: TRBV5-1
J: TRBJ1-6
DNA: TGCGCCAGCAGCTTGGTGGGAGGGTTGGATTCACCCCTCCACTTT
CDR3: CASSLVGGLDSPLHF

D: NA
size: NA
V: TRBV15
J: TRBJ1-2
DNA: TGTGCCACCAGCGTAAACCTACAGGCCTTGGGTGGCTACACCTTC
CDR3: CATSVNLQALGGYTF

D: NA
size: NA
V: TRBV28
J: TRBJ1-2
DNA: TGTGCCAGCAGTTTATGGCTCCCCAGGGAGGAGGACTATGGCTACACCTTC
CDR3: CASSLWLPREEDYGYTF

D: TRBD2
size: NA
V: TRBV3-1/TRBV3-2
J: TRBJ2-5
DNA: TGTGCCAGCAGCCAAGTGCTAGCGGGGGGGCCAGACAAAGAGACCCAGTACTTC
CDR3: CASSQVLAGGPDKETQYF

D: TRBD1
size: NA
V: TRBV10-3
J: TRBJ1-5
DNA: TGTGCCATCAGTGATCAGAACCGGGACAGTGGCAATCAGCCCCAGCATTTT
CDR3: CAISDQNRDSGNQPQHF

D: TRBD2
size: NA
V: TRBV7-2
J: TRBJ2-7
DNA: TGTGCCAGCAGCTCGACTAGCGGGGATTACTACGAGCAGTACTTC
CDR3: CASSSTSGDYYEQYF